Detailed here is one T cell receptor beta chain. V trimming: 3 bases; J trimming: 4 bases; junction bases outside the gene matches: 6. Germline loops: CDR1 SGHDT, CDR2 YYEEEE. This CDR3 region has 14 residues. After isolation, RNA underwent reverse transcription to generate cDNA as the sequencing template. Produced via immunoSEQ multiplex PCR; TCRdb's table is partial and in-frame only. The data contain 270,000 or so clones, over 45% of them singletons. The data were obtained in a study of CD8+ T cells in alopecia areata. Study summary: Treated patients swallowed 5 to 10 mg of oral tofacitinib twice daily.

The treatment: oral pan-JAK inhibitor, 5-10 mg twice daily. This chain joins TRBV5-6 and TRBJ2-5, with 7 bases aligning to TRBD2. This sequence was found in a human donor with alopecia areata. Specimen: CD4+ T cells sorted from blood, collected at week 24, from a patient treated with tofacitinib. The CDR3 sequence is CASSSKTGGETQYF. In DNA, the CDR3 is TGTGCCAGCAGCTCTAAAACGGGGGGAGAGACCCAGTACTTC.